This T cell receptor (beta chain) is drawn from a study of T cells expressing NK-cell markers. Study-level background: HCMV serostatus: seven of eight sequenced donors positive, one negative. Findings of the study overall: Clarity on HCMV specificity was lacking for the expanded NKG2C+ T cell clones. Researchers report these clonotypes also headed the CD3+CD56-NKG2C+ fraction in a few donors.

Details on this clonotype: Its specificity is unknown.

The germline CDR1 and CDR2 sequences are MNHEY and SVGAGI. The CDR3 extends over 15 amino acids. 5'RACE template switching with UMIs produced the TCR beta cDNA. TCRdb re-called the 5' RACE reads and shows each CDR3 protein once, DNA omitted. This sample's clone table lists more than 90,000 distinct CDR3 sequences. The rearrangement joins TRBV6-5 to TRBJ2-2; TCRdb returns TRBD1, unconfirmable since there is no DNA. Sequencing was done on a sample of blood T cells: a sorted CD56 or NKG2C T cell subset, CD4+ or CD8+ T cells, or bulk PBMC T cells (not recorded which). This receptor was taken from a woman between 18 and 70 years old in good health. CDR3 loop: CASSYRTGNTGELFF.